Presented here are 3 T cell receptor beta chains from one specimen sequenced in a study of cytomegalovirus exposure and HLA in healthy donors. Both 60 Vbeta primers and 13 Jbeta primers went into the PCR. Repertoires were generated with immunoSEQ multiplex PCR, while TCRdb's copy carries only in-frame clones and drops some. Of around 170,000 clones listed, 75% to 85% are singletons. The sample comprised PBMCs. These TCRs come from a woman in her 30s in good health and CMV-seropositive.

The chain recombines TRBV4-1 with TRBJ1-2; D not resolved. This CDR3 contains 13 residues. Germline assignment: CDR1 MGHRA and CDR2 YSYEKL. Trimming took 0 bases from V and 4 from J, leaving 6 bases between them. CDR3 DNA sequence: TGCGCCAGCAGCCAAGACAGATTCTATGGCTACACCTTC. The encoded protein is CASSQDRFYGYTF.

V is TRBV30 and J is TRBJ2-7; D possibly corresponds to TRBD1 (5 bases). Trimming removed 5 bases at V and 6 bases at J, with 14 bases between. The CDR3 sequence is 12 residues long. Germline assignment: CDR1 GTSNPN and CDR2 SVGIG (reference sequence). In DNA form, the CDR3 reads TGTGCCTGGGGGAAAGGGGTCGGCGAGCAGTACTTC. Translation gives CAWGKGVGEQYF.

V usage is TRBV28 and J usage is TRBJ2-5, with 9 bases that match TRBD1. J was trimmed by 3 bases and V by 1 base; bases with no gene match: 6. The CDR3 has 16 residues. The germline V gene has CDR1 MDHEN and CDR2 SYDVKM. The CDR3 sequence is CASSLLQGAWEETQYF. DNA of the CDR3: TGTGCCAGCAGTTTATTACAGGGGGCGTGGGAAGAGACCCAGTACTTC.